Reported below is one TCR beta chain. What it binds is not known. CDR1 is MDHEN, CDR2 SYDVKM, per germline. This CDR3 has 15 amino acids. Trimming stripped 6 bases from V and 0 bases from J, with 14 bases between. Produced via immunoSEQ multiplex PCR; TCRdb's table is partial and in-frame only. The sample carries approximately 79,000 clones, 88% recorded once. This sample was included in a study of T cell responses to AZD1222 COVID-19 vaccine. About the study: Pooled samples include second doses given at about 4 or 12 weeks.

Overall study results and limits: Baseline antibody screening turned up just six or seven seropositive AZD1222 recipients.

This chain uses TRBV28 with TRBJ1-2; D perhaps matches TRBD1 (6 bases). This sample comprised peripheral blood, obtained on day 0 of AZD1222 vaccination. The clonotype was recovered from an adult in good health. The CDR3 DNA sequence: TGTGCCAGCAGCCCCTTGGGGGGCGCTAACTATGGCTACACCTTC. Amino acids: CASSPLGGANYGYTF.